This T cell receptor beta chain derives from a study of CD8 T cells in Susac syndrome. This CDR3 has 14 amino acids. In germline, CDR1 is LNHDA, CDR2 SQIVND (reference sequence). V lost 5 bases, J lost 4 bases, and 5 bases stayed unmatched. Reverse transcription used about 0.45 to 1 ug RNA and random hexamers. An immunoSEQ multiplex PCR amplified TCR beta CDR3 over 54 Vbeta and 13 Jbeta. TCRdb recomputed calls from the immunoSEQ multiplex PCR reads with MiXCR, one row per CDR3 protein. The data contain roughly 330,000 distinct CDR3 sequences, about 90% of them singletons. The authors sequenced TCR beta from blood CD8+ and CD4+ T cells. Treatment-naive patients with stable or active relapsing-remitting disease were the multiple sclerosis controls. TEMRA cells were enriched by FACS, and CD4+ and CD8+ T cells were negatively isolated.

Sequencing was carried out using CD4+ T cells from PBMCs. This chain joins TRBV19 and TRBJ2-4, with 7 nucleotides matching TRBD1. This receptor was identified in a human donor with multiple sclerosis. The CDR3 region is CASSPGTVKNIQYF. The CDR3 DNA sequence: TGTGCCAGTAGTCCAGGGACAGTGAAAAACATTCAGTACTTC.